The 30 T cell receptor beta chains presented below share a single source sample, sequenced in a study of T-cell reconstitution after alpha-beta-depleted transplantation in children. Unique molecular identifiers were incorporated into the prepared TCRbeta library. TCRdb recomputed calls from the PCR reads with MiXCR, one row per CDR3 protein. The sample includes 450,000 to 550,000 distinct CDR3 sequences, roughly 10% of them seen just once. The material sequenced was PBMCs, mostly from graft donor cells, taken 180 days after TCRalphabeta/CD19-depleted stem cell transplant. The receptors were sampled from a female patient between 2 and 15 years old who had a stem cell transplant for aplastic anemia, so the T cells may come from the graft donor.

The chain has TRBV24-1 and TRBJ2-2, with TRBD2 as a possible D gene (6 bases). Trimming left V 9 bases short and J 5 bases short, with 15 bases between. Germline CDR1 is KGHDR and CDR2 is SFDVKD. The CDR3 covers 14 residues. In nucleotides, the CDR3 is TGTGCCACCCGGCGGCGGGGAATAACCGGGGAGCTGTTTTTT. This encodes CATRRRGITGELFF.

This sequence joins TRBV6-1 and TRBJ2-7, with a tentative D call TRBD1 (6 bases). The germline V gene encodes CDR1 MNHNS and CDR2 SASEGT. This CDR3 is 14 amino acids long. V shed 7 bases and J shed 6 bases, with 19 bases lying between them. The CDR3 sequence is CASTNSGQGSEQYF. As DNA, the CDR3 is TGTGCCAGCACCAACTCGGGTCAGGGGAGCGAGCAGTACTTC.

This clonotype showed up just a few times. The V and J genes are TRBV15 and TRBJ2-1; D is ambiguous. Germline V gene sequence: CDR1 LNHNV, CDR2 YYDKDF (reference sequence). Trimming took off 4 bases at V and 3 bases at J, with 13 bases between the two ends. The CDR3 loop spans 15 amino acids. The CDR3 is CATSILAQDYNEQFF. The DNA of the CDR3 is TGTGCCACCAGCATCCTTGCTCAGGACTACAATGAGCAGTTCTTC.

Ten or more counts support this clonotype. The V gene is TRBV29-1, the J gene TRBJ2-5; D perhaps matches TRBD1 (5 bases). Germline V CDR1 and CDR2: SQVTM, ANQGSEA. V shed 4 bases and J shed 0 bases, with 9 bases lying between them. CDR3 length: 13 residues. CDR3 amino acids: CSVALDNQETQYF. Here the CDR3 DNA reads TGCAGCGTTGCCCTGGACAACCAAGAGACCCAGTACTTC.

A few counts support this clonotype. V and J are TRBV28 and TRBJ1-6; D not certain. This CDR3 has 16 amino acids. Germline V CDR1 and CDR2: MDHEN, SYDVKM. The V end lost 5 bases, the J end lost 0 bases, and 11 bases lay between the germline ends. CDR3: CASSLPTDSYNSPLHF. The CDR3 DNA reads TGTGCCAGCAGTCTCCCAACAGACTCCTATAATTCACCCCTCCACTTT. The full variable domain, rest sourced from reference TRBV28 and TRBJ1-6, is DVKVTQSSRYLVKRTGEKVFLECVQDMDHENMFWYRQDPGLGLRLIYFSYDVKMKEKGDIPEGYSVSREKKERFSLILESASTNQTSMYLCASSLPTDSYNSPLHFGNGTRLTVT.

This clonotype was detected a few times. The chain recombines TRBV25-1 with TRBJ2-3; 9 bases line up with TRBD1. The ends lost 1 base at V and 2 bases at J; junction bases unmatched: 4. In germline, CDR1 is MGHDK, CDR2 SYGVNS. The CDR3 has 16 amino acids. This chain's CDR3 is CASSESQGAATDTQYF. CDR3 in DNA: TGTGCCAGCAGTGAATCACAGGGGGCCGCCACAGATACGCAGTATTTT.

A few counts support this clonotype. J is TRBJ2-7 and V is TRBV18; D is ambiguous. The CDR3 contains 13 residues. V was trimmed by 5 bases and J by 3 bases, leaving 11 bases between them. Per the germline V gene, CDR1 is KGHSH and CDR2 is LQKENI. The CDR3 spells CASSSTAFYEQYV. CDR3 DNA: TGTGCCAGCTCATCAACGGCCTTCTACGAGCAGTACGTC.

This clonotype turned up a few times. The chain recombines TRBV2 with TRBJ1-2, with 9 bases lining up with TRBD1. CDR1 and CDR2 (germline): SNHLY, FYNNEI. V shed 6 bases and J 1 base; nucleotides not matched to a gene: 9. CDR3 size: 16 residues. CDR3 coding DNA: TGTGCCAGCAGCCCGGGACAGGGAAATTTTAACTATGGCTACACCTTC. Its protein product is CASSPGQGNFNYGYTF.

This clonotype has just a few counts. The J gene is TRBJ2-2, the V gene TRBV9; 7 bases are shared with TRBD1. V lost 2 bases, J lost 4 bases, and 14 bases stayed unmatched. CDR3 length: 18 residues. Germline V lookup: CDR1 SGDLS, CDR2 YYNGEE. Here the CDR3 reads CASSVHSRTGVGTGELFF. The CDR3 DNA sequence: TGTGCCAGCAGCGTCCATTCACGAACAGGGGTTGGCACCGGGGAGCTGTTTTTT.

At least ten counts were recorded for this clonotype. This chain joins TRBV5-1 and TRBJ2-7; TRBD1 agrees at 7 bases. The CDR3 contains 14 residues. V lost 3 bases and J lost 3; bases outside the gene matches: 6. Germline V gives CDR1 SGHRS, CDR2 YFSETQ. The CDR3 spells CASSWPGQHYEQYF. The DNA of the CDR3 is TGCGCCAGCAGCTGGCCGGGACAGCACTACGAGCAGTACTTC.

This clonotype was counted only a few times. This chain connects TRBV3-1 to TRBJ1-5; no clear D. CDR1 and CDR2 from the germline V gene are LGHDT and YNNKEL (reference sequence). This CDR3 spans 15 amino acids. With 5 bases removed from V and 1 base from J, the gap between germline ends came to 12 bases. The CDR3 nucleotides read TGTGCCAGCAGCTCGGAGGGTGCGAGCAATCAGCCCCAGCATTTT. This encodes CASSSEGASNQPQHF.

On this clonotype itself: A much larger clone differs by one base, so this may be a read error. The CDR3 loop reads CASKRLAGLSNTQYF. The DNA of the CDR3 is TGCGCCTCGAAGCGACTAGCGGGACTGTCAAATACGCAGTATTTT. The rearrangement uses TRBV5-1 and TRBJ2-3; 11 positions agree with TRBD2. V trimming: 10 bases; J trimming: 7 bases; junction bases outside the gene matches: 14. The CDR3 covers 15 residues. Looked up from germline, CDR1 is SGHRS and CDR2 is YFSETQ.

The rearrangement links TRBV15 to TRBJ2-7, with 7 bases matching TRBD1. The CDR3 is 16 amino acids. J gave up 7 bases and V 0 bases, and 12 bases lay outside the gene matches. Germline values: CDR1 LNHNV, CDR2 YYDKDF (reference sequence). The CDR3 nucleotides read TGTGCCACCAGCAGAGATCTACTGACAGGGTCGGGGGAGCAGTACTTC. Its translation is CATSRDLLTGSGEQYF.

This clonotype was recorded a few times. The chain uses TRBV7-3 and TRBJ2-4; 12 bases fit TRBD2. V gave up 3 bases and J gave up 0 bases; unmatched junction bases: 6. Germline V lookup: CDR1 SGHTA, CDR2 FQGTGA. The CDR3 runs 18 residues. This chain's CDR3 is CASSFGLAGTLAKNIQYF. CDR3 coding DNA: TGTGCCAGCAGCTTCGGACTAGCGGGAACTCTAGCCAAAAACATTCAGTACTTC.

The chain links TRBV7-9 to TRBJ1-2, with a weak D call TRBD1 (5 bases). V was clipped by 5 bases and J by 8 bases, with 18 bases between them. The CDR3 extends over 14 amino acids. In germline, CDR1 is SEHNR, CDR2 FQNEAQ (reference sequence). This chain's CDR3 is CASSDPDRGGGYTF. The DNA for the CDR3 is TGTGCCAGCAGCGACCCGGATAGGGGCGGGGGCTACACCTTC.

V usage is TRBV7-9 and J usage is TRBJ1-1; D is perhaps TRBD1 (5 bases). V lost 1 base, J lost 3 bases, and 15 bases lay in between. The CDR3 is 16 amino acids. Germline V CDR1 and CDR2: SEHNR, FQNEAQ (reference sequence). The CDR3: CASSLVGGGGDTEAFF. The CDR3 DNA reads as TGTGCCAGCAGCTTAGTTGGGGGGGGAGGGGACACTGAAGCTTTCTTT.

This clonotype has more than one count but fewer than ten. This chain uses TRBV7-2 with TRBJ2-3, with D possibly matching TRBD2 (5 bases). This CDR3 has 15 residues. Deletions cut 6 bases from V and 0 bases from J, with 13 bases between. Germline CDR1 SGHTA, CDR2 FQGNSA. The CDR3 sequence is CASSEGLVSTDTQYF. CDR3 bases: TGTGCCAGCAGTGAAGGACTCGTTAGCACAGATACGCAGTATTTT.

CDR3 nucleotide sequence: TGTGCCAGCAGCCAATTAGGGATAGCGGGAGATACGCAGTATTTT. Residues: CASSQLGIAGDTQYF. The chain joins TRBV3-1 to TRBJ2-3, with 7 bases fitting TRBD2. The CDR3 is 15 residues long. Germline loops: CDR1 LGHDT, CDR2 YNNKEL (reference sequence). J lost 5 bases, V lost 2 bases, and 7 bases had no gene match.

This clonotype was detected many times. The chain is built from TRBV7-2 and TRBJ1-1; 10 positions match TRBD1. This CDR3 region has 15 residues. CDR1 SGHTA and CDR2 FQGNSA come from the germline V gene. V was pared by 5 bases and J by 3 bases, with 6 bases of the junction left unmatched. The DNA for the CDR3 is TGTGCCAGCAGCAGACGGACAGGGGGGGACACTGAAGCTTTCTTT. It yields the protein CASSRRTGGDTEAFF.

The chain is built from TRBV19 and TRBJ2-1; 7 bases align to TRBD1. Germline V gene data show CDR1 as LNHDA and CDR2 as SQIVND (reference sequence). J lost 6 bases, V lost 3 bases, and 5 bases had no gene match. The CDR3 has 14 amino acids. CDR3 nucleotide sequence: TGTGCCAGTAGTATTCAGGGGGTCACCAATGAGCAGTTCTTC. It translates to CASSIQGVTNEQFF.

This clonotype was found a few times. The chain uses TRBV7-9 and TRBJ1-3, with D possibly matching TRBD1 (6 bases). The CDR3 is made up of 15 amino acids. The germline V gene has CDR1 SEHNR and CDR2 FQNEAQ (reference sequence). V dropped 5 bases and J dropped 0 bases, with 11 bases sitting between them. CDR3: CASSQNRDSGNTIYF. The CDR3 region has the DNA TGTGCCAGCAGCCAAAACAGGGACTCTGGAAACACCATATATTTT.

This clonotype appeared a few times. The V and J genes are TRBV6-2 or TRBV6-3 and TRBJ2-6; tentatively, D is TRBD1 (6 bases). V was cut by 4 bases and J by 4 bases, with 20 bases left in between. The CDR3 covers 18 residues. Germline values: CDR1 MNHEY, CDR2 SVGEGT. CDR3 region: CASSSPNVYRDGANVLTF. In DNA form, the CDR3 reads TGTGCCAGCAGTTCCCCCAACGTTTACAGGGACGGGGCCAACGTCCTGACTTTC.

This clonotype turned up a few times. The V call is TRBV7-3, the J call TRBJ2-1; tentatively, D is TRBD2 (5 bases). The ends were cut back, 5 bases at V and 3 bases at J, with 8 bases in the middle. The CDR3 totals 13 residues. Per germline, CDR1 SGHTA and CDR2 FQGTGA. The CDR3 DNA is TGTGCCAGCAGCCCGACTAACTACAATGAGCAGTTCTTC. It is translated as CASSPTNYNEQFF.

This clonotype was recorded a few times. The chain recombines TRBV28 with TRBJ2-7; D is possibly TRBD1 or TRBD2 (7 bases each). CDR1 is MDHEN and CDR2 is SYDVKM in the germline V gene. The CDR3 consists of 14 residues. Between the trimmed V and J ends, which lost 3 bases and 2 bases, there was a span of 11 bases. CDR3 loop: CASSFQGGPYEQYF. The CDR3 nucleotides read TGTGCCAGCAGTTTCCAGGGGGGGCCCTACGAGCAGTACTTC.

CDR3 in amino acids: CASSLAGGAGYNEQFF. CDR3 DNA sequence: TGTGCCAGCAGCTTAGCAGGGGGAGCCGGCTACAATGAGCAGTTCTTC. V and J are TRBV7-2 and TRBJ2-1, with D maybe TRBD1 (6 bases). The ends were cut back, 0 bases at V and 3 bases at J, with 12 bases in the middle. Germline CDR1 reads SGHTA; CDR2 reads FQGNSA. The CDR3 runs to 16 residues.

Many counts were recorded for this clonotype. This chain connects TRBV19 to TRBJ2-3; D remains unclear. Trimming removed 4 bases at V and 3 bases at J, with 5 bases between. Germline V lookup: CDR1 LNHDA, CDR2 SQIVND (reference sequence). This CDR3 region has 12 residues. Here the CDR3 DNA reads TGTGCCAGTAGTAGACGGACAGATACGCAGTATTTT. It translates to CASSRRTDTQYF.

This rearrangement joins TRBV6-5 to TRBJ2-1; no reliable D call. Germline CDR1 MNHEY, CDR2 SVGAGI. The CDR3 is made up of 15 amino acids. The V gene lost 0 bases and the J gene lost 8 bases, with 14 bases spanning the gap. CDR3 sequence: CASSYSHSSVHEQFF. The CDR3 nucleotides are TGTGCCAGCAGTTACTCGCATTCCTCAGTGCATGAGCAGTTCTTC.

This clonotype was observed a handful of times. V is TRBV4-3 and J is TRBJ2-1; D perhaps matches TRBD2 (6 bases). The CDR3 runs 17 residues. The V end lost 4 bases, the J end lost 0 bases, and 16 bases lay between the germline ends. Germline V gene data show CDR1 as LGHNA and CDR2 as YSLEER. In DNA form, the CDR3 reads TGCGCCAGCAGCCCCGGGCTCGGGACTCGCTCCTACAATGAGCAGTTCTTC. It is translated as CASSPGLGTRSYNEQFF.

The chain recombines TRBV19 with TRBJ2-1; tentative D call: TRBD2 (6 bases). The CDR3 is 14 amino acids. V lost 1 base and J lost 4, with 8 bases in between. The germline gives CDR1 LNHDA, CDR2 SQIVND (reference sequence). CDR3 protein: CASSIVSGYNEQFF. For the CDR3, the DNA is TGTGCCAGTAGTATAGTAAGCGGGTACAATGAGCAGTTCTTC.

The rearrangement uses TRBV6-2 or TRBV6-3 and TRBJ2-7; tentative D call: TRBD1 (5 bases). The CDR3 covers 15 residues. The germline V gene encodes CDR1 MNHEY and CDR2 SVGEGT. Deletions cut 4 bases from V and 0 bases from J, with 13 bases between. The CDR3 nucleotides read TGTGCCAGCAGTTCGGTACAGGTGAGCTCCTACGAGCAGTACGTC. Translated: CASSSVQVSSYEQYV.